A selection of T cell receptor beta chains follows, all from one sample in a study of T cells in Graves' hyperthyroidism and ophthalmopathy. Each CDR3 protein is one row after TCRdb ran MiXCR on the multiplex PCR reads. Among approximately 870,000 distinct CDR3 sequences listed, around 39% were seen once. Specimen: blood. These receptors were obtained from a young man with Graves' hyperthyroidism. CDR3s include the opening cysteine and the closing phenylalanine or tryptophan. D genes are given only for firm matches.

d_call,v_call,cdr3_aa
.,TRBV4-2,CASSQLTREAGANVLTF
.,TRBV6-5,CASSYRQGWNQPQHF
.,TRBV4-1,CASSQDRSWATFATNEKLFF
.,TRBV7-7,CASSSDPGDTGELFF
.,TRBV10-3,CAISGPAYGYTF
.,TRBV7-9,CAVMAGRTEAFF
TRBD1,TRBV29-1,CSGRTGALREQYF
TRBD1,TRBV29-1,CSVLRGRGEQFF
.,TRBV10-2,CASRGTAPDDQPQHF
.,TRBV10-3,CAISDRAGQHF
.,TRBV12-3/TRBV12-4,CASSRTGIGGYTF
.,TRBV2,CASWGLSFNSGNTIYF
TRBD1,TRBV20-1,CSARDPGTDYEQYF
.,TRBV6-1,CASSPLRGGELFF
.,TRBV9,CASSQPDRGSSYEQYF
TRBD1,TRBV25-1,CASFQGADSPLHF
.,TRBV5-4,CASSSPSRQETQYF
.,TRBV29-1,CSVPGAGANVLTF
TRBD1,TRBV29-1,CSVERGQGAFF
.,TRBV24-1,CATSDNRETQYF
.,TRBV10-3,CAISESVGLADTQYF
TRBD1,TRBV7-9,CASSLKGAVGYTF